These 27 T cell receptor beta chains share one sample of origin, sequenced in a study of T-cell memory formation after mild COVID-19. Via MiXCR, TCRdb re-called the 5' RACE reads, giving one row per CDR3 protein. The repertoire holds roughly 560,000 distinct CDR3 sequences, with roughly 20% as singletons. Sequencing was carried out using PBMCs or a T cell subset sorted from them (not recorded which). These receptors were obtained from an adult woman who had mild COVID-19 (a few samples of this study predate the infection). Cell type and time point are not known.

This rearrangement joins TRBV12-3 or TRBV12-4 to TRBJ1-1, with D tentatively TRBD1 (5 bases). Trimming removed 7 bases from V and 6 bases from J, with 18 bases in between. This CDR3 is 14 amino acids long. In nucleotides, the CDR3 is TGTGCCAGCACACCCTCGGGGGTGGGGGCTGAAGCTTTCTTT. Its protein product is CASTPSGVGAEAFF.

This chain uses TRBV30 with TRBJ2-1; 11 bases map to TRBD2. Germline CDR1 is GTSNPN and CDR2 is SVGIG (reference sequence). Trimming at V came to 3 bases and at J to 4 bases, leaving 8 bases not matched to a gene. There are 16 residues in the CDR3. CDR3 sequence reads: CAWSYPGLAEYNEQFF. The CDR3 nucleotides read TGTGCCTGGAGCTACCCGGGACTAGCGGAGTACAATGAGCAGTTCTTC.

This clonotype was recorded a few times. V gene TRBV4-2 combines with J gene TRBJ2-7; either TRBD1 or TRBD2 may supply D (7 bases each). There are 16 residues in the CDR3. Deletions cut 4 bases from V and 0 bases from J, with 16 bases between. Germline V CDR1 and CDR2: LGHNA, YNFKEQ. As DNA, the CDR3 is TGTGCCAGCAGCCCCGCAGGGGGAGGGTTCTCCTACGAGCAGTACTTC. Translation: CASSPAGGGFSYEQYF.

This clonotype was seen only a few times. V and J are TRBV5-1 and TRBJ2-3, with D tentatively TRBD2 (7 bases). The CDR3 extends over 15 amino acids. V dropped 4 bases and J dropped 5 bases, with 17 bases sitting between them. From germline, CDR1 is SGHRS and CDR2 YFSETQ. The CDR3 bases are TGCGCCAGCAGCCCGACCGGGGGGCCAGGAGATACGCAGTATTTT. Protein product: CASSPTGGPGDTQYF.

This clonotype has a handful of counts. The chain uses TRBV9 and TRBJ2-1; possibly TRBD1 for D (6 bases). Looked up from germline, CDR1 is SGDLS and CDR2 is YYNGEE. Trimming left V 4 bases short and J 6 bases short, with 23 bases between. The CDR3 runs to 17 residues. This CDR3 is CASSLSTVRGLINEQFF. CDR3 in DNA: TGTGCCAGCAGCCTCTCTACAGTCAGGGGTTTAATCAATGAGCAGTTCTTC. Supplemented by reference TRBV9 and TRBJ2-1, the full variable domain reads DSGVTQTPKHLITATGQRVTLRCSPRSGDLSVYWYQQSLDQGLQFLIQYYNGEERAKGNILERFSAQQFPDLHSELNLSSLELGDSALYFCASSLSTVRGLINEQFFGPGTRLTVL.

This clonotype has only a few counts. The rearrangement uses TRBV5-1 and TRBJ2-6; D is ambiguous. With 4 bases removed from V and 1 base from J, the gap between germline ends came to 12 bases. CDR3 length equals 16 residues. Germline CDR1 reads SGHRS; CDR2 reads YFSETQ. In DNA, the CDR3 is TGCGCCAGCAGCATCGAGATCTCTTCTGGGGCCAACGTCCTGACTTTC. Translating gives CASSIEISSGANVLTF.

The V gene is TRBV6-6, the J gene TRBJ1-2, with TRBD1 matching 7 bases. The CDR3 runs to 15 residues. CDR1 and CDR2 from the germline V gene are MNHNY and SVGAGI (reference sequence). The ends lost 7 bases at V and 2 bases at J; junction bases unmatched: 10. The chain's CDR3 is CASKVDRAVNYGYTF. In DNA form, the CDR3 reads TGTGCCAGCAAGGTAGACAGGGCCGTCAACTATGGCTACACCTTC.

The V call is TRBV12-3 or TRBV12-4, the J call TRBJ2-3; 12 bases align to TRBD1. The CDR3 is 16 amino acids. Trimming at V came to 5 bases and at J to 1 base, leaving 4 bases not matched to a gene. The CDR3 DNA is TGTGCCAGCAGTCGCGGGGACAGGGGGCGCACAGATACGCAGTATTTT. This translates into CASSRGDRGRTDTQYF.

This clonotype appeared a few times. Compared with germline, one end of the junction differs, possibly owing to a read error. V usage is TRBV7-7 and J usage is TRBJ2-1; 8 nucleotides agree with TRBD1. The CDR3 is 17 amino acids. Germline-derived CDR1 and CDR2 are SSHAT and FNYEAQ (reference sequence). The CDR3 sequence is CASSPNDRGLSYNEQFF. The DNA of the CDR3 is TGTGCTAGCAGCCCGAATGACAGGGGCTTATCCTACAATGAGCAGTTCTTC.

This clonotype was observed a few times. The CDR3 here is CASSYSRSGARTGELFF. The CDR3 bases are TGTGCCAGCAGTTACTCCCGAAGCGGGGCACGGACCGGGGAGCTGTTTTTT. This rearrangement joins TRBV6-5 to TRBJ2-2; TRBD2 matches 7 bases. This CDR3 is 17 amino acids long. With V trimmed by 0 bases and J by 5 bases, 9 bases remained unmatched. The germline V gene encodes CDR1 MNHEY and CDR2 SVGAGI.

This clonotype was observed many times. V usage is TRBV7-9 and J usage is TRBJ2-3, with 14 bases lining up with TRBD2. J gave up 4 bases and V 5 bases, and 2 bases lay outside the gene matches. Per germline, CDR1 SEHNR and CDR2 FQNEAQ (reference sequence). This CDR3 region has 15 residues. This CDR3 is CASSLGLAGADTQYF. The CDR3 DNA reads TGTGCCAGCAGCCTGGGACTAGCGGGAGCAGATACGCAGTATTTT.

This clonotype was counted a few times. This sequence joins TRBV30 and TRBJ1-1; 9 bases fit TRBD1. Trimming took 3 bases from V and 3 from J; bases not matched to a gene: 5. Germline V CDR1 and CDR2: GTSNPN, SVGIG (reference sequence). CDR3 size: 14 residues. CDR3 residues: CAWRDRGLDTEAFF. CDR3 nucleotide sequence: TGTGCCTGGAGGGACAGGGGCTTGGACACTGAAGCTTTCTTT.

The genes are TRBV29-1 and TRBJ1-1; TRBD1 matches at 7 bases. This CDR3 has 15 amino acids. The germline CDR1 and CDR2 sequences are SQVTM and ANQGSEA. After removal of 7 bases from V and 0 bases from J, the junction contained 11 bases not matched to a gene. CDR3 nucleotide sequence: TGCAGCGCTATGGGACAGAGCGTCATGAACACTGAAGCTTTCTTT. Its translation is CSAMGQSVMNTEAFF.

This chain connects TRBV6-5 to TRBJ2-7; 10 bases align to TRBD2. Germline values: CDR1 MNHEY, CDR2 SVGAGI. The CDR3 extends over 18 amino acids. The junction had 12 bases not matched to a gene; V was cut back by 0 bases and J by 4 bases. The CDR3 reads CASSYSLTSGTRGYEQYF. In nucleotides, the CDR3 is TGTGCCAGCAGTTACTCGTTAACTAGCGGGACCCGCGGGTACGAGCAGTACTTC.

In this sample, this clonotype turned up many times. The chain is built from TRBV9 and TRBJ2-3; tentatively, D is TRBD2 (5 bases). The CDR3 extends over 14 amino acids. Germline V CDR1 and CDR2: SGDLS, YYNGEE. Trimming removed 0 bases from V and 4 bases from J, with 9 bases in between. The CDR3 spells CASSVGLLADTQYF. For the CDR3, the DNA is TGTGCCAGCAGCGTAGGACTATTGGCAGATACGCAGTATTTT.

This clonotype was counted between two and nine times. V gene TRBV4-1 combines with J gene TRBJ1-1; the D gene is possibly TRBD1 (5 bases). Trimming pared 6 bases from V and 2 bases from J, leaving 10 bases between. The CDR3 totals 13 residues. The germline CDR1 and CDR2 sequences are MGHRA and YSYEKL. The CDR3 protein is CASRGDSNTEAFF. CDR3 sequence (DNA): TGCGCCAGCAGAGGCGACAGTAACACTGAAGCTTTCTTT.

The rearrangement uses TRBV12-3 or TRBV12-4 and TRBJ2-4; tentatively, D is TRBD1 or TRBD2 (5 bases each). V was trimmed by 3 bases and J by 10 bases, leaving 22 bases between them. The CDR3 totals 16 residues. The CDR3, as DNA: TGTGCCAGCAGTTTCGAGATGACAGAACGATCGGGGATTCAGTACTTC. This codes for CASSFEMTERSGIQYF.

This clonotype was picked up a small number of times. CDR3 sequence reads: CASSFRNLGDTEAFF. The CDR3 DNA reads TGCGCCAGCAGCTTCCGGAACCTCGGGGACACTGAAGCTTTCTTT. The chain has TRBV5-1 and TRBJ1-1; D is unclear. The V end lost 2 bases, the J end lost 3 bases, and 14 bases lay between the germline ends. Germline V gene lookup returns CDR1 SGHRS and CDR2 YFSETQ. The length of the CDR3 is 15 residues.

This chain connects TRBV20-1 to TRBJ2-7; tentative D call: TRBD1 (5 bases). Deletions cut 1 base from V and 2 bases from J, with 12 bases between. CDR1 and CDR2 from the germline V gene are DFQATT and SNEGSKA (reference sequence). The CDR3 length is 14 residues. The DNA of the CDR3 is TGCAGTGCTAGAGGCCTCAGGGTTCCCTACGAGCAGTACTTC. This sequence encodes CSARGLRVPYEQYF.

The chain is built from TRBV9 and TRBJ1-2; 8 bases map to TRBD1. The CDR3 contains 14 residues. CDR1 SGDLS and CDR2 YYNGEE come from the germline V gene. V gave up 2 bases and J gave up 4 bases; unmatched junction bases: 4. This CDR3 is CASSVGQGLYGYTF. The CDR3 DNA reads TGTGCCAGCAGCGTCGGACAGGGCCTCTATGGCTACACCTTC. Full variable domain (remainder filled in from reference TRBV9 and TRBJ1-2): DSGVTQTPKHLITATGQRVTLRCSPRSGDLSVYWYQQSLDQGLQFLIQYYNGEERAKGNILERFSAQQFPDLHSELNLSSLELGDSALYFCASSVGQGLYGYTFGSGTRLTVV.

This clonotype was seen a handful of times. This chain uses TRBV30 with TRBJ2-1; 9 bases match TRBD2. The CDR3 runs to 13 residues. Trimming at V came to 0 bases and at J to 9 bases, leaving 3 bases not matched to a gene. Germline-derived CDR1 and CDR2 are GTSNPN and SVGIG (reference sequence). The CDR3 protein is CAWSVRRGGEQFF. Written as DNA, the CDR3 is TGTGCCTGGAGTGTACGGCGGGGGGGTGAGCAGTTCTTC.

The chain has TRBV2 and TRBJ2-3; 7 bases fit TRBD2. This CDR3 has 16 amino acids. Germline CDR1 SNHLY, CDR2 FYNNEI. The V gene end was trimmed by 8 bases and the J gene end by 3 bases; junction bases not matched to a gene: 14. CDR3 DNA: TGTGCCAGCTGGGGAACTAAGCGGGGCGGAACAGATACGCAGTATTTT. This codes for CASWGTKRGGTDTQYF. Full variable domain (rest looked up from reference TRBV2 and TRBJ2-3): EPEVTQTPSHQVTQMGQEVILRCVPISNHLYFYWYRQILGQKVEFLVSFYNNEISEKSEIFDDQFSVERPDGSNFTLKIRSTKLEDSAMYFCASWGTKRGGTDTQYFGPGTRLTVL.

This chain joins TRBV11-3 and TRBJ2-5, with 9 bases fitting TRBD2. Trimming took 8 bases from V and 5 from J; bases not matched to a gene: 9. CDR1 is SGHNT and CDR2 is YENEEA in the germline V gene. This CDR3 is built from 14 residues. The CDR3: CASGLGLAWETQYF. CDR3 nucleotides: TGTGCCAGCGGGCTAGGACTAGCGTGGGAGACCCAGTACTTC.

This clonotype was detected only once. The V call is TRBV4-2, the J call TRBJ2-2, with a tentative D call TRBD1 (6 bases). The V and J ends lost 1 base and 7 bases respectively, with 13 bases between them. The CDR3 contains 15 residues. Per germline, CDR1 LGHNA and CDR2 YNFKEQ. CDR3 DNA: TGTGCCAGCAGCCAAGTACAGGGTTACGACGGGGAGCTGTTTTTT. Translation: CASSQVQGYDGELFF.

This clonotype was counted only a few times. The J gene is TRBJ2-7, the V gene TRBV4-2; D call uncertain. V lost 2 bases and J lost 2, with 4 bases in between. The CDR3 covers 12 residues. Germline values: CDR1 LGHNA, CDR2 YNFKEQ. Written as DNA, the CDR3 is TGTGCCAGCAGCCAACGCCCCTACGAGCAGTACTTC. As protein: CASSQRPYEQYF.

This sequence joins TRBV9 and TRBJ2-3, with 14 bases aligning to TRBD2. The CDR3 consists of 19 residues. The junction had 7 bases not matched to a gene; V was cut back by 0 bases and J by 1 base. CDR1 SGDLS and CDR2 YYNGEE come from the germline V gene. The CDR3 DNA follows: TGTGCCAGCAGCGTAGAGCCGGGACTAGCGGGGGTCCGCACAGATACGCAGTATTTT. Amino acid sequence: CASSVEPGLAGVRTDTQYF.

The sample holds many counts of this clonotype. The chain employs TRBV7-9 and TRBJ2-5; D is undetermined. The CDR3 covers 11 residues. V lost 4 bases, J lost 5 bases, and 5 bases lay in between. In germline, CDR1 is SEHNR, CDR2 FQNEAQ (reference sequence). The CDR3 nucleotides read TGTGCCAGCAGCTCCTCCGAGACCCAGTACTTC. Translated: CASSSSETQYF.